Here is one TCR beta chain with its context. Reverse transcription of about 0.5 to 1 ug RNA was carried out with random hexamers. TCRdb analysed the immunoSEQ multiplex PCR reads with MiXCR anew, one entry per CDR3 protein. The sample has 150,000 to 200,000 distinct CDR3 sequences, roughly 90% seen once. These data originate in a study of CD8 T cells in Susac syndrome. The V gene lost 4 bases and the J gene lost 6 bases, with 13 bases spanning the gap. This CDR3 comprises 13 residues. Germline values: CDR1 SGHNT, CDR2 YYREEE (reference sequence). Negative isolation was applied to CD8+ and CD4+ T cells, and FACS enrichment was applied to TEMRA cells.

The sequencing input was CD4+ T cells from PBMCs. This chain connects TRBV5-4 to TRBJ1-1; D might be TRBD1 (6 bases). The TCR sequence derives from a human donor with Susac syndrome. Written as DNA, the CDR3 is TGTGCCAGCAGCCCATCGGACAGCCCTGAAGCTTTCTTT. Encoded protein: CASSPSDSPEAFF. Full variable domain (outside the CDR3, taken from reference TRBV5-4 and TRBJ1-1): ETGVTQSPTHLIKTRGQQVTLRCSSQSGHNTVSWYQQALGQGPQFIFQYYREEENGRGNFPPRFSGLQFPNYSSELNVNALELDDSALYLCASSPSDSPEAFFGQGTRLTVV.